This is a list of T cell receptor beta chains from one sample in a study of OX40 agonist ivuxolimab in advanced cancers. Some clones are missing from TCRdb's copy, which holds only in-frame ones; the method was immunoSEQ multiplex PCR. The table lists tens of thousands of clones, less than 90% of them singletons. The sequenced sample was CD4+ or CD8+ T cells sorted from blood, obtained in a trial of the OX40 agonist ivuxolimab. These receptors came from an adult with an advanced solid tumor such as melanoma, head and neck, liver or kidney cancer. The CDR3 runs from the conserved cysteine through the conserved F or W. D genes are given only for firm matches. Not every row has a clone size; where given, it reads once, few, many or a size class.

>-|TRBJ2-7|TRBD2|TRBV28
CASSFGGRAHEQYF
TGTGCCAGCAGTTTCGGCGGGAGGGCCCACGAGCAGTACTTC
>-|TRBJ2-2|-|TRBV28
CASSYPNTGELFF
TGTGCCAGCAGTTACCCTAACACCGGGGAGCTGTTTTTT
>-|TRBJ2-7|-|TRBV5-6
CASSFGSRDEQYF
TGTGCCAGCAGCTTTGGCTCTCGCGACGAGCAGTACTTC
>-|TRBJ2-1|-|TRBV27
CASSLSSQVSYNEQFF
TGTGCCAGCAGTTTATCGTCACAGGTTTCCTACAATGAGCAGTTCTTC
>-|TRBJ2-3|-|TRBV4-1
CASSQDRSEGTDTQYF
TGCGCCAGCAGCCAAGATAGGAGCGAGGGGACAGATACGCAGTATTTT
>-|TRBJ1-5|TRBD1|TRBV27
CASSGTGYQPQHF
TGTGCCAGCAGCGGGACAGGGTACCAGCCCCAGCATTTT
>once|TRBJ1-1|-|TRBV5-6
CASRGGPGTEAFF
TGTGCCAGCAGGGGGGGGCCCGGGACTGAAGCTTTCTTT
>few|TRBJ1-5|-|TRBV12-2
CARCRQRQPQHF
TGTGCAAGATGCAGACAGCGTCAGCCCCAGCATTTT
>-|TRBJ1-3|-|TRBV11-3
CASSSRAAGNTIYF
TGTGCCAGCAGCTCCAGGGCGGCTGGAAACACCATATATTTT
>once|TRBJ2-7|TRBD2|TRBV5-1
CASRWSGSVYEQYF
TGCGCCAGCAGGTGGAGCGGGAGTGTCTACGAGCAGTACTTC
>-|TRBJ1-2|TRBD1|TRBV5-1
CASSVTTGLEGYTF
TGCGCCAGCAGCGTAACGACAGGGCTAGAGGGCTACACCTTC
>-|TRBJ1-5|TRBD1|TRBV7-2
CASSFGQGGISNQPQHF
TGTGCCAGCAGCTTCGGACAGGGGGGGATAAGCAATCAGCCCCAGCATTTT
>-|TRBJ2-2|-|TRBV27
CASMGRAGLLLFF
TGTGCCAGCATGGGTAGGGCGGGGCTGTTGCTGTTTTTT
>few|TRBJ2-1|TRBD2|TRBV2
CASIKLAGGGNEQFF
TGTGCCAGTATAAAACTAGCGGGAGGTGGCAATGAGCAGTTCTTC
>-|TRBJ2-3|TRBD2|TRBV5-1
CASSLEVSGSGDTQYF
TGCGCCAGCAGCTTGGAAGTTAGCGGGAGCGGGGATACGCAGTATTTT
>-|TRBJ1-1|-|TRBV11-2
CASSPVGGVTEAFF
TGTGCCAGCAGCCCCGTCGGGGGAGTTACTGAAGCTTTCTTT
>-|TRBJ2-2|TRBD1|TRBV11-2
CASSLRSTGWAGELFF
TGTGCCAGCAGCCTAAGATCGACAGGGTGGGCCGGGGAGCTGTTTTTT
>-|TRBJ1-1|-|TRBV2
CASSEAVEGRGAFF
TGTGCCAGCAGTGAAGCGGTCGAGGGGAGGGGAGCTTTCTTT
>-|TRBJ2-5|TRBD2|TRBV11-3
CASSPDVPGLAGGGGETQYF
TGTGCCAGCAGCCCCGACGTCCCGGGACTAGCGGGGGGCGGGGGAGAGACCCAGTACTTC
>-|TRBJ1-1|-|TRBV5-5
CASSKKDEWDTEAFF
TGTGCCAGCAGCAAAAAGGACGAGTGGGATACTGAAGCTTTCTTT
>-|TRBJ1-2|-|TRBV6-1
CASSEPGFSDGYTF
TGTGCCAGCAGTGAACCAGGCTTCAGCGATGGCTACACCTTC
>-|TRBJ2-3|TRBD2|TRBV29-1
CSAQVLAGVGTDTQYF
TGCAGCGCACAGGTGCTAGCGGGGGTAGGTACAGATACGCAGTATTTT
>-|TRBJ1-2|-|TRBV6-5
CASTGGPFNYGYTF
TGTGCCAGCACCGGCGGCCCCTTTAACTATGGCTACACCTTC
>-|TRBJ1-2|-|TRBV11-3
CASSLVEGVGYTF
TGTGCCAGCAGCTTAGTTGAGGGGGTCGGCTACACCTTC
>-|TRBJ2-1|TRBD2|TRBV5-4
CASSRTRSYNEQFF
TGTGCCAGCAGCCGGACTAGATCCTACAATGAGCAGTTCTTC
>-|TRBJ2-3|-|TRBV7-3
CASRPDGASTDTQYF
TGTGCCAGCAGACCTGACGGTGCTAGCACAGATACGCAGTATTTT
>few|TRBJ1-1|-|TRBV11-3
CASSPRGNTEAFF
TGTGCCAGCAGCCCGAGGGGGAACACTGAAGCTTTCTTT
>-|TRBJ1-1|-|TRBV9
CASRTAMDTEAFF
TGTGCCAGCAGGACTGCAATGGACACTGAAGCTTTCTTT
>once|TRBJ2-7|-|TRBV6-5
CASTIGILRSEQYF
TGTGCCAGCACCATCGGGATTTTACGTTCCGAGCAGTACTTC
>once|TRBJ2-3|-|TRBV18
CASSPFGDTQYF
TGTGCCAGCTCACCATTCGGGGATACGCAGTATTTT
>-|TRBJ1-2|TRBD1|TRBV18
CASPRTGEDYGYTF
TGTGCCAGCCCTCGGACAGGGGAGGACTATGGCTACACCTTC
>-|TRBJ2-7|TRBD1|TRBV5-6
CASSRGQAREQYF
TGTGCCAGCAGCCGTGGACAGGCGAGGGAGCAGTACTTC
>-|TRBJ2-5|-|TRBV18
CASSRARETQYF
TGTGCCAGCTCACGAGCTCGAGAGACCCAGTACTTC
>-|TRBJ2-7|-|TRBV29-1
CSVEEGFEQYF
TGCAGCGTTGAAGAAGGGTTCGAGCAGTACTTC
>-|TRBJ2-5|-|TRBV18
CASSTQGQETQYF
TGTGCCAGCTCAACACAGGGCCAAGAGACCCAGTACTTC
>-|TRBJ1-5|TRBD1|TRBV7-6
CASSLGPRGDSNQPQHF
TGTGCCAGCAGCTTAGGACCCAGGGGGGATAGCAATCAGCCCCAGCATTTT
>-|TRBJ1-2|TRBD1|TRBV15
CATGGGEGYGYTF
TGTGCCACCGGAGGGGGCGAGGGCTATGGCTACACCTTC
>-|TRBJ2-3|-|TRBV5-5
CASSLSGLTDTQYF
TGTGCCAGCAGCTTGTCTGGGTTGACAGATACGCAGTATTTT
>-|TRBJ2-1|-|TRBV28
CASQAEGRSSYNEQFF
TGTGCCAGCCAGGCTGAGGGGAGAAGCTCCTACAATGAGCAGTTCTTC
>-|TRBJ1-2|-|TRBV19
CASKDSRFYGYTF
TGTGCCAGTAAGGACAGTAGGTTTTATGGCTACACCTTC
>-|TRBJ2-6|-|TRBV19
CASMRGAGANVLTF
TGTGCCAGTATGCGTGGCGCTGGGGCCAACGTCCTGACTTTC
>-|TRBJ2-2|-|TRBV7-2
CASSPQPGPGELFF
TGTGCCAGCAGCCCCCAGCCCGGCCCCGGGGAGCTGTTTTTT